Reported below is one TCR beta chain. The source of the sample is a study of blood T cell repertoires in COVID-19. Turning to the study itself: Acute and convalescent COVID-19 samples came from the United States, Italy and Spain. In each case, the material was cDNA or gDNA derived from T cells, B-cell-depleted T cells, or PBMCs.

Seattle enrolled patients during active infection and tracked them longitudinally. In the source study's methods: Amplifying reference gene primers gave estimates of nucleated cell counts. The method was immunoSEQ multiplex PCR; TCRdb's version includes in-frame clones alone and lacks a portion of them. D and trimming come from the DNA, and the V and J calls and clone size come from that table. The data show roughly 380,000 clones, about 89% seen once. Material for sequencing was peripheral blood. The sequence derives from a woman aged 40 to 50 with COVID-19, enrolled during active disease.

The CDR3: CASSLTKSYEQYF. The CDR3 nucleotides read TGTGCCAGCAGCCTCACTAAATCCTACGAGCAGTACTTC. The chain links TRBV7-2 to TRBJ2-7; D is undetermined. The CDR3 consists of 13 residues. Germline CDR1 is SGHTA and CDR2 is FQGNSA. V was cut by 5 bases and J by 1 base, with 9 bases left in between.